The 2 T cell receptor beta chains given below trace back to one sample, sequenced in a study of blood T cell repertoires in COVID-19 (dated by TCRdb to 2020 to 2022). The library came from the immunoSEQ multiplex PCR assay. What TCRdb holds here is the immuneACCESS table cut down to in-frame rearrangements. Part of the clones is not present; checked against another copy, under half of the missing clones reflect an unresolved V gene, and the others are unexplained. The sample records over 200,000 clones, about 92% of which are singletons. More than 0.95% of the sample comes from the top ten. Material for sequencing was peripheral blood. Source of these receptors: a man in his thirties or forties with acute or convalescent COVID-19.

The CDR3 loop reads CASFETGGVGELFF. For the CDR3, the DNA is TGTGCCAGTTTCGAGACAGGGGGGGTCGGGGAGCTGTTTTTT. The chain joins TRBV19 to TRBJ2-2; 9 bases line up with TRBD1. The CDR3 spans 14 residues. V dropped 8 bases and J dropped 7; count of bases not matched to a gene: 8. The germline gives CDR1 LNHDA, CDR2 SQIVND (reference sequence).

The chain recombines TRBV11-2 with TRBJ1-2; no firm D call. The CDR3 extends over 16 amino acids. Trimming shortened V by 2 bases and J by 4 bases, and 17 bases separated the two germline ends. The germline V gene has CDR1 SGHAT and CDR2 FQNNGV. The CDR3 loop reads CASSLPQSVGGYGYTF. The CDR3 DNA sequence: TGTGCCAGCAGCTTACCCCAGTCTGTTGGCGGCTATGGCTACACCTTC.